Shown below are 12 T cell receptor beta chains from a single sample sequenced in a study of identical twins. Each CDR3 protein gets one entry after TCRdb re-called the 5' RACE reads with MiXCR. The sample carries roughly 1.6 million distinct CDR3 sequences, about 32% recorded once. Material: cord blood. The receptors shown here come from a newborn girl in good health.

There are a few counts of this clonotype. The CDR3, as DNA: TGTGCCAGCAGCCAAGATCTAGGGGAGAGCACCTTC. Amino acid sequence: CASSQDLGESTF. This chain joins TRBV3-1 and TRBJ1-2; maybe TRBD1 (5 bases). The V gene lost 0 bases and the J gene lost 13 bases, with 12 bases spanning the gap. CDR1 is LGHDT, CDR2 YNNKEL, per germline (reference sequence). This CDR3 region has 12 residues.

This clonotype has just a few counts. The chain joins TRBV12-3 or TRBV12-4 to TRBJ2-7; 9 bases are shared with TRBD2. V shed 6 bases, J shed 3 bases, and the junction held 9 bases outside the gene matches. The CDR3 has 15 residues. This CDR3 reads CASSVSLAGIYEQYF. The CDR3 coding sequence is TGTGCCAGCAGCGTGTCTCTAGCGGGGATCTACGAGCAGTACTTC.

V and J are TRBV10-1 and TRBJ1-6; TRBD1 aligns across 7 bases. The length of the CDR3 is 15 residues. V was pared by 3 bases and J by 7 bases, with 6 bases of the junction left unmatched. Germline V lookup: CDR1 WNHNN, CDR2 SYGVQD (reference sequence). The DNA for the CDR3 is TGCGCCAGCAGTGAATCGCCAGGGGGGAATTCACCCCTCCACTTT. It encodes CASSESPGGNSPLHF.

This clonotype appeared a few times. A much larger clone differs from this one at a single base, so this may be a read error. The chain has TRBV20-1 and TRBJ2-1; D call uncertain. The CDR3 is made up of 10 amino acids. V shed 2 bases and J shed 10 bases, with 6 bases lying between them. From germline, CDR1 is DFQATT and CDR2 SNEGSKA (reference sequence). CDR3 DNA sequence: TGCAGTGCTAGACTTTACGAGCAGTTCTTC. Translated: CSARLYEQFF.

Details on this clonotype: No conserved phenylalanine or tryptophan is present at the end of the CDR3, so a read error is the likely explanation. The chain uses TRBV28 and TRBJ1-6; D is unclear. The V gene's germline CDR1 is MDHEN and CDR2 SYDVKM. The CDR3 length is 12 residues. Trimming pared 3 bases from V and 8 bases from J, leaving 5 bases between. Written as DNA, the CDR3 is TGTGCCAGCAGTTTTAGGGATTCACCCCTCCACTCT. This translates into CASSFRDSPLHS.

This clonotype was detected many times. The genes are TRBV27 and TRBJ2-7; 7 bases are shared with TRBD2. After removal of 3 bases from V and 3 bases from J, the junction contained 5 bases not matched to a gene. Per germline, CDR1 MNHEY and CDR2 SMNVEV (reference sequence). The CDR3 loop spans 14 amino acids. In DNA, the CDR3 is TGTGCCAGCAGTTTCGGCGGGAGCCGCTACGAGCAGTACTTC. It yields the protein CASSFGGSRYEQYF.

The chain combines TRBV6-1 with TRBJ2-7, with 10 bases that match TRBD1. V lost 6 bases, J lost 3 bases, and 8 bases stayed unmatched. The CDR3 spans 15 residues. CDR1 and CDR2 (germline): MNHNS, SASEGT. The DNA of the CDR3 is TGTGCCAGCAGAACGGGACAGGGGATATTCTACGAGCAGTACTTC. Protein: CASRTGQGIFYEQYF.

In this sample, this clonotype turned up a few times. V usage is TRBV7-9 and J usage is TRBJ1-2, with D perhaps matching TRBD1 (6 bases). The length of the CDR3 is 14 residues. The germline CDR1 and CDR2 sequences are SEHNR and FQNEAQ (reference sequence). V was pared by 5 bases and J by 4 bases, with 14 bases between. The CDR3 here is CASSHSGQIYGYTF. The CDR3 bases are TGTGCCAGCAGCCATTCGGGACAAATCTATGGCTACACCTTC.

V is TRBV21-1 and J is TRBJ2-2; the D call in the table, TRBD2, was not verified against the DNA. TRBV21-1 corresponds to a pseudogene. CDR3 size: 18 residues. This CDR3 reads CASSKRSSGGSRSGELFF. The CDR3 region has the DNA TGTGCCAGCAGCAAGCGTAGTAGCGGGGGATCGAGATCCGGGGAGCTGTTTTTT.

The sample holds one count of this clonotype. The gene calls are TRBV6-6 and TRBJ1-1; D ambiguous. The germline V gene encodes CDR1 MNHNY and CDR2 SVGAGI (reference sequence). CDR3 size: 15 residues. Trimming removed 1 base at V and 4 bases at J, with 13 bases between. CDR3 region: CASSYFPGGLTEAFF. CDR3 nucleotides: TGTGCCAGCAGTTACTTCCCGGGAGGTCTCACTGAAGCTTTCTTT.

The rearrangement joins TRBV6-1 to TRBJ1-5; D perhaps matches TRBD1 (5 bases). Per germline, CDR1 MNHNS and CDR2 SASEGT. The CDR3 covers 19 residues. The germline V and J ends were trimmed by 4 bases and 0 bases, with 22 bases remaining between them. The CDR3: CASSAQPDNFGYSNQPQHF. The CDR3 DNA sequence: TGTGCCAGCAGTGCTCAACCGGACAACTTTGGATATAGCAATCAGCCCCAGCATTTT.

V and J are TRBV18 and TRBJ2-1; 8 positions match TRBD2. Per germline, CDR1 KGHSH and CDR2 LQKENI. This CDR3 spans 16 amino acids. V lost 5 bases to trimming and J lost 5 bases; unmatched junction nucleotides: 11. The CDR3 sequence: CASSLLTSGGHNEQFF. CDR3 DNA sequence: TGTGCCAGCTCATTGCTTACCAGCGGGGGACACAATGAGCAGTTCTTC. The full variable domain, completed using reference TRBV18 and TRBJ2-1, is NAGVMQNPRHLVRRRGQEARLRCSPMKGHSHVYWYRQLPEEGLKFMVYLQKENIIDESGMPKERFSAEFPKEGPSILRIQQVVRGDSAAYFCASSLLTSGGHNEQFFGPGTRLTVL.